This TCR beta chain appears in the sequencing data of a study of blood T cell repertoires in COVID-19. Looking at the study overall: The United States, Italy and Spain supplied acute and convalescent COVID-19 samples. From T cells, B-cell-depleted T cells, or PBMCs came the material, which was cDNA or gDNA.

Germline CDR1 and CDR2: SGHNT and YYREEE (reference sequence). Trimming took 4 bases from V and 2 from J; bases not matched to a gene: 2. CDR3 length: 14 amino acids. Original processing notes: Estimates of nucleated cell counts were drawn from the amplification of reference gene primers. Produced via immunoSEQ multiplex PCR; TCRdb's table is partial and in-frame only. V and J calls and clone size are as listed in that table; D and trimming were resolved from the DNA. This repertoire shows some 250,000 clones, around 86% found once; its top ten account for 2.2%. The rearrangement uses TRBV5-4 and TRBJ1-4, with 7 nucleotides matching TRBD1. This TCR derives from a man aged 25-45 years who had recovered from COVID-19. Sequencing was carried out using peripheral blood. The CDR3 nucleotides are TGTGCCAGCAGCCCGGGACAGACTAATGAAAAACTGTTTTTT. Protein sequence: CASSPGQTNEKLFF.